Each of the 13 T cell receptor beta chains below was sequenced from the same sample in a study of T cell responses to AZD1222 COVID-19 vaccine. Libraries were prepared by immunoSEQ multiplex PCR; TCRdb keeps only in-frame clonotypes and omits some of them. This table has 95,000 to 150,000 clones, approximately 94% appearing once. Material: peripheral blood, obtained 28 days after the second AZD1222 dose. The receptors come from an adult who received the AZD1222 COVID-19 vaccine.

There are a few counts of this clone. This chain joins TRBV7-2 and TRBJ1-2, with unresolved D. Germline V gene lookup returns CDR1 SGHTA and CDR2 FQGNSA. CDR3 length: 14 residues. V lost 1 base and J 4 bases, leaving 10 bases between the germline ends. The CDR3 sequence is CASSLGNVGYGYTF. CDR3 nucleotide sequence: TGTGCCAGCAGCTTAGGGAACGTCGGCTATGGCTACACCTTC.

The CDR3 spells CSASPDRVGYEQYF. The CDR3 DNA sequence: TGCAGCGCTAGCCCGGACAGGGTAGGGTACGAGCAGTACTTC. The chain is built from TRBV29-1 and TRBJ2-7; 8 bases line up with TRBD1. The germline CDR1 and CDR2 sequences are SQVTM and ANQGSEA. Losses at the gene ends were 7 bases for V and 4 bases for J; bases not matched to a gene: 12. The CDR3 loop spans 14 amino acids.

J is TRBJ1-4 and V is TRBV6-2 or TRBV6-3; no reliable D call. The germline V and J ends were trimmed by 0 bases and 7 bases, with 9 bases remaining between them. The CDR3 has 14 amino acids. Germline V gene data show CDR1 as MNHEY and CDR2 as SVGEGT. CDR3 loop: CASSYSYHGEKLFF. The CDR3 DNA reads TGTGCCAGCAGTTACTCGTACCACGGTGAAAAACTGTTTTTT.

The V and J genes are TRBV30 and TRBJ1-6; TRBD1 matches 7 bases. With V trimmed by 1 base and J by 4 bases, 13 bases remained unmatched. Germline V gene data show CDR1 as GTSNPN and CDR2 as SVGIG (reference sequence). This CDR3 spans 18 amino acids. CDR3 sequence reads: CAWSGLTGTAFYNSPLHF. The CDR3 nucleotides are TGTGCCTGGAGTGGACTTACCGGGACAGCATTTTATAATTCACCCCTCCACTTT. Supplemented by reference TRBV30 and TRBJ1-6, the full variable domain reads SQTIHQWPATLVQPVGSPLSLECTVEGTSNPNLYWYRQAAGRGLQLLFYSVGIGQISSEVPQNLSASRPQDRQFILSSKKLLLSDSGFYLCAWSGLTGTAFYNSPLHFGNGTRLTVT.

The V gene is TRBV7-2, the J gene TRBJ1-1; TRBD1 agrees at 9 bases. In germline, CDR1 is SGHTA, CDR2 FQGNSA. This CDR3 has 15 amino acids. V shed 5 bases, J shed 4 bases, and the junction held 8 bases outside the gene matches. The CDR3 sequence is CASSARDRVGTEAFF. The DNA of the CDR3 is TGTGCCAGCAGCGCCAGGGACAGGGTTGGCACTGAAGCTTTCTTT. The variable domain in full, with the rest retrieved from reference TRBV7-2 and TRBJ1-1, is GAGVSQSPSNKVTEKGKDVELRCDPISGHTALYWYRQSLGQGLEFLIYFQGNSAPDKSGLPSDRFSAERTGGSVSTLTIQRTQQEDSAVYLCASSARDRVGTEAFFGQGTRLTVV.

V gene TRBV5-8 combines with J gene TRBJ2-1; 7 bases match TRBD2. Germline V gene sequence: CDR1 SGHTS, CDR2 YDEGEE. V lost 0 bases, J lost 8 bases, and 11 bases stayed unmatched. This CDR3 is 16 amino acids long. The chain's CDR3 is CASSLGSGGSLDEQFF. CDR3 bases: TGTGCCAGCAGCTTGGGTTCCGGCGGGAGCTTGGATGAGCAGTTCTTC. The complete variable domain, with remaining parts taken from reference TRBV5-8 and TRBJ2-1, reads EAGVTQSPTHLIKTRGQQATLRCSPISGHTSVYWYQQALGLGLQFLLWYDEGEERNRGNFPPRFSGRQFPNYSSELNVNALELEDSALYLCASSLGSGGSLDEQFFGPGTRLTVL.

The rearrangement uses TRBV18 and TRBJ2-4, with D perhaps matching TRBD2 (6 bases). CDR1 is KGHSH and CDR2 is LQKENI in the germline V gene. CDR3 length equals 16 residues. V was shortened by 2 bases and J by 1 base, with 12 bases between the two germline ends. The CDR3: CASSPSGRGAKNIQYF. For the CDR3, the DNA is TGTGCCAGCTCACCATCCGGGAGAGGTGCCAAAAACATTCAGTACTTC.

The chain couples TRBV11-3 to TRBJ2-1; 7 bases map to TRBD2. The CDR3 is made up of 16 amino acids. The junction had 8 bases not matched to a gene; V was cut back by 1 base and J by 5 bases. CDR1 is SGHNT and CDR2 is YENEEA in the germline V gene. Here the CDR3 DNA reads TGTGCCAGCAGCTTAGGCAGTAGCGGGTTTGACAATGAGCAGTTCTTC. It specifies CASSLGSSGFDNEQFF.

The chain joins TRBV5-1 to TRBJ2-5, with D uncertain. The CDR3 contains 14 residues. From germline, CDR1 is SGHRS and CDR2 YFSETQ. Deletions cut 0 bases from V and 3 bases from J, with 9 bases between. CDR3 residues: CASSLAVGKETQYF. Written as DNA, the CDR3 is TGCGCCAGCAGCTTGGCCGTAGGGAAAGAGACCCAGTACTTC.

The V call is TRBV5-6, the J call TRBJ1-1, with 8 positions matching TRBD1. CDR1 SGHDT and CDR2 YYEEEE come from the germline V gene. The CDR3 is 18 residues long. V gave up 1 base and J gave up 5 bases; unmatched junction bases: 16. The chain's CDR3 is CASSLWATDRGLRTEAFF. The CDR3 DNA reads TGTGCCAGCAGCTTGTGGGCGACCGACAGGGGTTTGAGAACTGAAGCTTTCTTT.

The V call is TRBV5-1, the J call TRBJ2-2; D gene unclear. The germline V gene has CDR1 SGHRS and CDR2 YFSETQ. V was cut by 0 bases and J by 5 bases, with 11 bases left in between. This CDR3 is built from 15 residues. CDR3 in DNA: TGCGCCAGCAGCTTGGCCGAAGTCATAACCGGGGAGCTGTTTTTT. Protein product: CASSLAEVITGELFF. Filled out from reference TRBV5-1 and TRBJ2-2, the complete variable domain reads KAGVTQTPRYLIKTRGQQVTLSCSPISGHRSVSWYQQTPGQGLQFLFEYFSETQRNKGNFPGRFSGRQFSNSRSEMNVSTLELGDSALYLCASSLAEVITGELFFGEGSRLTVL.

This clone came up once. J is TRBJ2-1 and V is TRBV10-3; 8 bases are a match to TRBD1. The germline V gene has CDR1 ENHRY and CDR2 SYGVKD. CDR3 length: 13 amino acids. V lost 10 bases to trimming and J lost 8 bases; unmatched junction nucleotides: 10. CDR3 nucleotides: TGTGCCACCGGACAGGGCCCCGGAGATGAGCAGTTCTTC. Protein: CATGQGPGDEQFF.

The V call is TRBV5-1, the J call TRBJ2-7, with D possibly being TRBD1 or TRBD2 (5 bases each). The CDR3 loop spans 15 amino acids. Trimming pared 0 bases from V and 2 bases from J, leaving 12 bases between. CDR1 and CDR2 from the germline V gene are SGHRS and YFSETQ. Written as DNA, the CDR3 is TGCGCCAGCAGCTTGGACAGGCCCGGGACCTACGAGCAGTACTTC. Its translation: CASSLDRPGTYEQYF.